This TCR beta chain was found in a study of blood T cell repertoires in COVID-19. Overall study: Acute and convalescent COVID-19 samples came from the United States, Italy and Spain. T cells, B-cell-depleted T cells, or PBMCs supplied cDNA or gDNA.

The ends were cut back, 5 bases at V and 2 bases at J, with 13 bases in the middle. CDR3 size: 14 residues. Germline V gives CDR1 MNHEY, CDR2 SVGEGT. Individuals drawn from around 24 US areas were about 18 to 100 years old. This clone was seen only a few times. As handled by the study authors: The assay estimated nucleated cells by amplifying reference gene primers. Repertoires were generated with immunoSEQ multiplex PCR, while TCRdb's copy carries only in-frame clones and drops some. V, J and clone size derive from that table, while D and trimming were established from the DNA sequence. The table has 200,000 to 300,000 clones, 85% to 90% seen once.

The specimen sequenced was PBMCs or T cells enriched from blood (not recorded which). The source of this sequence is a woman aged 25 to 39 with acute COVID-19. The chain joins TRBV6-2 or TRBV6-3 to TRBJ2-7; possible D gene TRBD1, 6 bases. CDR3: CASSQTGSPYEQYF. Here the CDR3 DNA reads TGTGCCAGCAGTCAAACAGGGTCCCCCTACGAGCAGTACTTC.